The 6 T cell receptor beta chains below come from one sample, sequenced in a study of radiation and T cells in renal cell carcinoma. Sample time point: baseline pretreatment blood. Sample treatment: 15 Gy SBRT to primary tumor, nephrectomy 4 weeks later. Using immunoSEQ multiplex PCR, the repertoire was profiled, and TCRdb retains in-frame clones only, with some absent. The sample yields 100,000 to 150,000 clones, approximately 80% seen once. Material: blood, obtained from a patient whose treatment included radiotherapy and nephrectomy. The receptor source for this set is a woman in her sixties or seventies with renal cell carcinoma.

This chain joins TRBV11-1 and TRBJ1-5; D is ambiguous. CDR1 is SGHAT, CDR2 FQDESV, per germline (reference sequence). V was pared by 1 base and J by 1 base, with 8 bases between. CDR3 length equals 15 residues. The CDR3 protein is CASSLGRGSNQPQHF. The CDR3 DNA is TGTGCCAGCAGCTTAGGGCGAGGGAGCAATCAGCCCCAGCATTTT.

The V call is TRBV2, the J call TRBJ2-7; 9 bases are shared with TRBD1. CDR3 length equals 14 residues. Looked up from germline, CDR1 is SNHLY and CDR2 is FYNNEI. J was trimmed by 3 bases and V by 6 bases; bases with no gene match: 6. The CDR3 loop reads CASRRRDRVYEQYF. The CDR3 region has the DNA TGTGCCAGCAGGCGTCGGGACAGGGTCTACGAGCAGTACTTC.

CDR3 residues: CASSLVSAGQRNEKLFF. CDR3 in DNA: TGTGCCAGCAGCTTGGTCTCGGCTGGACAGCGTAATGAAAAACTGTTTTTT. This chain joins TRBV5-6 and TRBJ1-4; perhaps TRBD1 as D (6 bases). Germline CDR1 is SGHDT and CDR2 is YYEEEE. This CDR3 has 17 amino acids. V lost 0 bases, J lost 4 bases, and 16 bases lay in between.

This clone was recorded once. This sequence joins TRBV6-1 and TRBJ2-1; tentative D call: TRBD1 (6 bases). Germline CDR1 and CDR2: MNHNS and SASEGT. This CDR3 has 15 residues. V lost 4 bases to trimming and J lost 9 bases, with 19 bases between them. The CDR3, as DNA: TGTGCCAGCAGTGGGTATACAGGTGGGGGCAGTGAGCAGTTCTTC. Its translation: CASSGYTGGGSEQFF.

The chain has TRBV5-1 and TRBJ1-2; 7 bases are a match to TRBD1. Germline values: CDR1 SGHRS, CDR2 YFSETQ. The CDR3 runs 14 residues. The V segment lost 0 bases and the J segment 2 bases; nucleotides outside the gene matches: 1. The CDR3 loop is CASSLDRGNYGYTF. CDR3 nucleotides: TGCGCCAGCAGCTTGGACAGGGGAAACTATGGCTACACCTTC.

This chain connects TRBV7-8 to TRBJ2-1; 8 nucleotides match TRBD2. In germline, CDR1 is SGHVS, CDR2 FQNEAQ. Germline trimming cut 1 base from V and 7 bases from J; bases unmatched to any gene: 6. This CDR3 is 15 amino acids long. The CDR3 nucleotides read TGTGCCAGCAGCTTAGGGGGCCTAGCGGGTAATGAGCAGTTCTTC. Translation: CASSLGGLAGNEQFF.